This record covers a single T cell receptor (beta chain). Germline assignment: CDR1 MNHNS and CDR2 SASEGT. CDR3 size: 14 residues. V was shortened by 0 bases and J by 6 bases, with 9 bases between the two germline ends. Exposed participants came across a COVID-19 case within 2 weeks before study entry. As handled by the study authors: How many nucleated cells were present was estimated from reference gene primer amplification. Here immunoSEQ multiplex PCR was the method, and the copy in TCRdb shows in-frame clones only, minus some. D and trimming come from the DNA, and the V and J calls and clone size come from that table. The sample consists of nearly 300,000 clones, roughly 86% of them appearing once. The record originates from a study of blood T cell repertoires in COVID-19. Study-level information: Donors in the United States, Italy and Spain gave samples during acute or convalescent COVID-19.

The chain joins TRBV6-1 to TRBJ1-5, with a weak D call TRBD1 (5 bases). This receptor was obtained from a woman aged 50 to 65 who had been exposed to COVID-19. The sample comprised PBMCs or T cells enriched from blood (not recorded which). The CDR3 nucleotides read TGTGCCAGCAGTGAAGCGCTCGGGGGTCAGCCCCAGCATTTT. Translated: CASSEALGGQPQHF.